The source of this T cell receptor (beta chain) is a study of OX40 agonist ivuxolimab in advanced cancers. Overall study: Treatment received earlier with anti-PD-1, anti-PD-L1 or anti-CTLA-4 agents was allowed, and more than 35% had some.

Data came from immunoSEQ multiplex PCR; TCRdb stores just in-frame clones and leaves some out. The sample contains more than 70,000 clones, 82% of which appear only once. In germline, CDR1 is SGHNT, CDR2 YYREEE (reference sequence). The V and J ends lost 4 bases and 3 bases respectively, with 12 bases between them. The CDR3 is 14 residues long. This clonotype was obtained from an adult with an advanced solid tumor such as melanoma, head and neck, liver or kidney cancer. The chain joins TRBV5-4 to TRBJ2-3, with D possibly being TRBD1 (6 bases). Here the sequenced sample was CD4+ or CD8+ T cells sorted from blood, taken in a trial of the OX40 agonist ivuxolimab. CDR3 sequence reads: CASSTGTLTDTQYF. CDR3 coding DNA: TGTGCCAGCAGCACCGGGACACTTACAGATACGCAGTATTTT.